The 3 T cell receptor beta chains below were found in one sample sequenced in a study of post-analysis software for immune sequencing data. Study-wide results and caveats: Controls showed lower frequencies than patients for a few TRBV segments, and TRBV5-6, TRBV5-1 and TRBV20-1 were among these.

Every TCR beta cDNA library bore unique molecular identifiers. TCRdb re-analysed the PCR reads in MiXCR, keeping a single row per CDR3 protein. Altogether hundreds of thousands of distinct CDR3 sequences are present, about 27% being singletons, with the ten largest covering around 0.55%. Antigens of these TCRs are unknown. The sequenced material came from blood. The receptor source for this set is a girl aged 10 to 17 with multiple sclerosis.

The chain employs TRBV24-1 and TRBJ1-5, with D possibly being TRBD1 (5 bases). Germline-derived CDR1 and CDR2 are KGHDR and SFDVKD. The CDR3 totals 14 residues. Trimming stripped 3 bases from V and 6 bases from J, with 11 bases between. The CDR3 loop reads CATSDARGGQPQHF. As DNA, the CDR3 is TGTGCCACCAGTGATGCCCGGGGGGGTCAGCCCCAGCATTTT.

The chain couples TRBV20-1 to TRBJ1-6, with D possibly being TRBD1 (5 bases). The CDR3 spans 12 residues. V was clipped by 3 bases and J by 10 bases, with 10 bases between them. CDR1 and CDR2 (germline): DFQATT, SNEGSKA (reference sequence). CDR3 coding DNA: TGCAGTGCTAGCAGGGAAGGGTCACCCCTCCACTTT. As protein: CSASREGSPLHF.

The CDR3 here is CASSVGEDYSYEQYF. CDR3 DNA sequence: TGTGCCAGCAGCGTAGGGGAAGATTACTCCTACGAGCAGTACTTC. The genes are TRBV9 and TRBJ2-7; D is unresolved. This CDR3 comprises 15 residues. Germline CDR1 reads SGDLS; CDR2 reads YYNGEE. V shed 0 bases and J shed 0 bases, with 10 bases lying between them.